The following is a T cell receptor (beta chain) sequence with its context. This receptor's antigen is unknown. Per-base qualities were not stored, and no clone one base away is much larger. The cohort consisted of approximately 670 healthy bone marrow donors. Cohort members were all nominally healthy when sampled, although unrecorded immune exposures were likely present. The donor was CMV seropositive and was included in the group of about 290 seropositive cohort members. A peripheral blood sample was collected from each donor, and TCR beta sequencing was performed on peripheral blood mononuclear cells. The Qiagen DNeasy Blood Extraction Kit was used to extract genomic DNA from the blood cell samples. Including the terminal cysteine and phenylalanine, the CDR3 comprises 15 residues. The CDR3 DNA has 45 bases and is translated from base 1. V is cut by 1 base and J by 3 bases, and the space between the germline ends is 10 bases. Per the germline V gene, LGHNA is the CDR1 and YSLEER is the CDR2.

This specimen belongs to a study of cytomegalovirus exposure and HLA in healthy donors (dated by TCRdb to the late 2010s). About the investigation overall: According to an earlier analysis of around 600 of the donors, 150 million to 200 million T cells yielded roughly 100 million unique TCR beta sequences and less than 300 Gb of sequence data. A later analysis re-analyzed previously published TCR beta repertoires from 660 or so donors and added high-resolution HLA genotyping to study TCR occurrence patterns. The number of typed donors differed by locus: roughly 629-630 for A, B, C, DRB1 and DQB1; approximately 520 for DQA1; roughly 600 for DPA1; and about 470 for DPB1. HLA typing included class I and class II loci at four-digit resolution. In an earlier analysis of 500 to 650 of the donors, high-throughput TCR beta sequencing was used to judge whether each TCR beta V gene segment behaved as functional or pseudogenic. Using immunosequencing, the study profiled T cell repertoires from around 680 subjects and related those repertoires to cytomegalovirus serostatus. The study aimed to test whether signatures of past pathogen exposure could be identified by cataloging public T cell receptors. The study combined high-throughput TCR immunosequencing, statistical association of individual TCRs with disease status, and machine learning to predict cytomegalovirus infection status. Five DR-DQ haplotypes were handled as single units for association and clustering because linkage in the cohort was strong. Genome-wide SNP genotypes for about 55% of the 666 donors were used in a later genetic analysis, which treated that subset as a discovery cohort. Donor age, sex, ethnicity and CMV serostatus were collected together with the repertoire data. In the later analysis, no new phenotypic data were used to find candidate immune exposures; instead, reliance was placed on TCR beta sequences and their occurrence across donors. Among around 400 genotyped donors of the cohort, an average of around 250,000 unique TCR beta nucleotide sequences was sequenced per donor, of which about 19% were non-productive. All discovery cohort repertoires had been generated using a single sequencing platform. Roughly 300 gigabases of sequencing data and approximately 92 million unique TCR sequences made up an early release that covered approximately 650 HLA-typed donors. Along with the approximately 650-subject first cohort, a separate validation cohort of approximately 110 different subjects was used. Among the approximately 400 genotyped donors, roughly 80% belonged to the genetic ancestry cluster associated with self-reported Caucasian donors. General study outcomes and caveats: In a later analysis, HLA-associated TCR beta chains were found to be more clonally expanded and to have lower generation probabilities than equally common non-associated chains. Immune exposure information for the cohort was limited to CMV serostatus. In a later analysis, 15,000 to 20,000 TCR beta sequences were associated with specific HLA alleles at a false discovery rate of 0.05. When HLA alleles, especially DR and DQ, strongly co-occurred, attributing TCR associations to individual alleles was difficult. Linkage disequilibrium might explain the correlated functional status among segregating V segments, but an unknown experimental factor could not be excluded. A later genetic analysis associated a missense DCLRE1C variant with V-gene and J-gene trimming of TCR beta chains, and an independent cohort replicated the association. According to a later analysis, most CMV-associated TCR beta chains appeared to be HLA-restricted, and the HLA associations seemed to be driven largely by CMV exposure. According to a later analysis, parvovirus B19, influenza, CMV and Epstein-Barr virus appeared linked to several top co-occurrence clusters. A cluster of highly shared sequence variants was judged likely to be a technical artifact of the sequencing pipeline. A later analysis found that TCR association rates varied across HLA loci, with DRB1 alleles showing the most associated TCRs and HLA-C alleles the fewest. The study gave a list of more than 150 TCR beta chains associated with cytomegalovirus. Cytomegalovirus status was reported to be diagnosed by the classifier with high specificity and sensitivity in both the original and validation cohorts. While some public TCRs were present in many individuals, most TCR sequences turned up only very rarely across donors. Some IMGT-functional V segments, including TRBV6-2 and TRBV6-3, could not be told apart with the 87-base-pair reads, so those segments were excluded. Because HLA typing was missing for some donors at each locus, association tests included only the typed subset. It was suggested by the authors that the approach could potentially be generalized to other disease states and immunological phenotypes. Only TCR beta chains were sequenced in this cohort, and the absence of alpha or paired-chain data limited detectable features. A further reported finding was that TCR beta sequences accurately predicted the HLA-A and HLA-B alleles for most subjects in the first cohort. Because counts were too low, roughly 16 rarely observed V segments, including chromosome 9 orphons, were excluded from the earlier analysis of 587 of the donors. In an earlier analysis of around 500 of the donors, most TCR beta V segments appeared in productive rearrangements about 87% or about 30% of the time, broadly matching IMGT annotations. In vitro tests confirmed that a few of the cytomegalovirus-associated TCR beta chains recognize cytomegalovirus antigens. A later genetic analysis reported fewer N-insertions in productive TCRs among donors in an Asian-associated ancestry cluster than the approximately 670-donor mean. The presence/absence analyses assumed that sequencing depth was roughly uniform across donors, and that assumption may not be true.

Library prep was done by the immunoSEQ multiplex PCR assay. A mixture of 60 forward primers for TCR Vbeta segments and 13 reverse primers for TCR Jbeta segments was used in the multiplex PCR. A multiplex PCR assay on genomic DNA amplified the CDR3 region of rearranged TCR beta genes. On the Illumina HiSeq System, the amplified TCR beta libraries were sequenced as 87-base-pair reads. As for how the authors treated the data: In a later analysis, around 80 million unique TCR beta chains were counted across the approximately 670 repertoires, and around 10 million of these chains were shared by at least two donors. To remove PCR and sequencing errors, raw reads were error-corrected and collapsed into unique sequences using a nearest-neighbor algorithm that merged closely related sequences. To assign V, D and J gene segments, CDR3 sequences were aligned to IMGT reference sequences. For a sequence to be retained, a match of at least six nucleotides was required to both a V gene segment and a J gene segment. A rearrangement was called productive if the CDR3 had no stop codons and remained in frame with V and J, and every other rearrangement was called non-productive. CDR3 was defined by IMGT convention, running from the second conserved V-encoded cysteine to the conserved J-encoded phenylalanine. Sequences without an unambiguous match to a single V gene segment were excluded from the earlier analysis of a few hundred of the donors. In an earlier analysis of several hundred of the donors, V segments were called functional above 56.7% productive rearrangements and were called segregating when the between-donor standard deviation exceeded 5%. A statistical classification framework was built for diagnosing cytomegalovirus status from the catalog of TCR beta chain sequences. In a later analysis, V and J genes were assigned by comparing TCR nucleotide sequences against IMGT/GENE-DB human TR gene sequences. In a later analysis, CDR3 sequences and most-parsimonious VDJ recombination scenarios were assigned using the TCRdist pipeline. In a later analysis, each TCR beta chain was defined by its CDR3 amino acid sequence together with its V-gene family, and reads without a unique V-gene family were excluded. To address suspected cross-contamination and a sequencing artifact, a later analysis removed some 620 highly shared, low-generation-probability nucleotide sequences. In a later analysis, a clonal expansion index was calculated for each public chain from normalized within-repertoire ranks of inferred template counts. A later analysis computed generation probabilities with a VDJ recombination model fitted to out-of-frame rearrangements, and checked the results against IGoR. In a later analysis, TCR-TCR, TCR-HLA and TCR-CMV co-occurrence was scored with hypergeometric tests, and a repertoire-size bias correction was applied to TCR pairs. To estimate false discovery rates, a later analysis permuted the HLA or CMV assignments 20 times. In a later analysis, co-occurring TCRs were grouped with DBSCAN, and TCRdist sequence similarity was added when clustering was performed within HLA-allele-positive subsets. For co-occurrence clustering, repertoires with fewer than 30,000 or more than 120,000 public chains were excluded, along with five repertoires with anomalous nucleotide sharing. Imported from immuneACCESS, the table was reduced by TCRdb to in-frame sequences with V and J called. These copies leave out some clones; in studies compared against another copy, an unresolved V gene accounts for under half, and the cause of the remainder is not known. V, J and clone size are those of that table, while D and trimming were read from the DNA. The sample data list around 160,000 clones, and around four fifths of these were observed just once. The ten largest clones represent around a tenth of the sample.

Sequencing was performed on PBMCs. The sequence came from a man aged 18 to 30 in good health and CMV-seropositive. Rearrangement joined TRBV4-3 to TRBJ2-1; a tentative D call is TRBD1 (5 bases match). The nucleotide sequence reads as follows: TGCGCCAGCAGCCAAGTCTTTGACAGCTACAATGAGCAGTTCTTC. Translated, it gives CASSQVFDSYNEQFF.